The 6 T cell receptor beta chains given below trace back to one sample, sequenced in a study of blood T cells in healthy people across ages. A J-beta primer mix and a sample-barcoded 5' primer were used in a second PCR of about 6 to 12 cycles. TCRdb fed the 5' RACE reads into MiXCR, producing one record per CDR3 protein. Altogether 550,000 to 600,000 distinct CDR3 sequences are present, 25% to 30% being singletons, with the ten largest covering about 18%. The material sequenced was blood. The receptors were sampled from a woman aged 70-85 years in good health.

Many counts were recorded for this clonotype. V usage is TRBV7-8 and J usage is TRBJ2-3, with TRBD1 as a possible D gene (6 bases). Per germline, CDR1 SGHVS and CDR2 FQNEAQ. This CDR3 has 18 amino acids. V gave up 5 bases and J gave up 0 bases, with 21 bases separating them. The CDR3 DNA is TGTGCCAGCAGCCCCTACAGGGTTCTTATCGGTAGCACAGATACGCAGTATTTT. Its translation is CASSPYRVLIGSTDTQYF.

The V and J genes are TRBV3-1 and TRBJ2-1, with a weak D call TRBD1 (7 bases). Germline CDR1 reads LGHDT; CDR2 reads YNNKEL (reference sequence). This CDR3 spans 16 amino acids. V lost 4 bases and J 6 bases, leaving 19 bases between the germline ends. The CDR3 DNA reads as TGTGCCAGCAGCCCACATGGCCAGGGGGGCCGCAATGAGCAGTTCTTC. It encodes CASSPHGQGGRNEQFF.

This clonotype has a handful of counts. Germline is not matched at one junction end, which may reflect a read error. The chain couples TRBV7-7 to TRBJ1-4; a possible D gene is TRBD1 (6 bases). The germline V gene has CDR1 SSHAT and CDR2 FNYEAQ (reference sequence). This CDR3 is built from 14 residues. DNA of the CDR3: TGTGCTAGCAGCCCTCAGGGGAGGATGGGAAAACTGTTTTTT. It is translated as CASSPQGRMGKLFF.

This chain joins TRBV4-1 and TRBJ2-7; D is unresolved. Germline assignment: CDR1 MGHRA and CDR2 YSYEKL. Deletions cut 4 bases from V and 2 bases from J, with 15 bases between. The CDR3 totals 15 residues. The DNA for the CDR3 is TGCGCCAGCAGCCGTCAGGTAGACTCGACCTACGAGCAGTACTTC. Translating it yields CASSRQVDSTYEQYF.

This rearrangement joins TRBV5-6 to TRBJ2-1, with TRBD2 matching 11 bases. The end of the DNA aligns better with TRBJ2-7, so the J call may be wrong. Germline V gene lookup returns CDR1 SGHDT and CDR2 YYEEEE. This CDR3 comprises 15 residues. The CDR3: CASSLMTSGDYEQYF. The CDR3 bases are TGTGCCAGCAGCTTGATGACTAGCGGGGATTACGAGCAGTACTTC.

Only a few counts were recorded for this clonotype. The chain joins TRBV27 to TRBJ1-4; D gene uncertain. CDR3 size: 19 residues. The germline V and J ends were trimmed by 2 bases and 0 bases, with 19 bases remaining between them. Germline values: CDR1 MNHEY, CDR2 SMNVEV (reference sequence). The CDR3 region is CASSLGERERPATNEKLFF. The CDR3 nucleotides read TGTGCCAGCAGTTTAGGGGAACGTGAGAGACCCGCAACTAATGAAAAACTGTTTTTT.